Below, 31 T cell receptor beta chains from the same sample are listed, as sequenced in a study of post-analysis software for immune sequencing data. Every TCR beta cDNA library bore unique molecular identifiers. TCRdb re-derived calls from the PCR reads in MiXCR, one entry per CDR3 protein. The sample has over 150,000 distinct CDR3 sequences, 35% to 40% seen once. The material sequenced was blood, taken after autologous hematopoietic stem cell transplantation. The origin of the receptors is a girl between 5 and 17 years old with multiple sclerosis.

A few counts support this clonotype. The chain carries TRBV6-2 or TRBV6-3 and TRBJ2-6; 11 bases line up with TRBD2. The CDR3 extends over 15 amino acids. Germline CDR1 and CDR2: MNHEY and SVGEGT. With 8 bases clipped from V and 0 bases from J, the junction kept 0 bases outside the gene matches. DNA for the CDR3: TGTGCCAGCGGGACTAGCGGCTCTGGGGCCAACGTCCTGACTTTC. Protein: CASGTSGSGANVLTF.

This clonotype was seen a few times. The chain recombines TRBV20-1 with TRBJ2-1; unclear D gene. V was shortened by 6 bases and J by 10 bases, with 19 bases between the two germline ends. Germline lookup yields CDR1 DFQATT and CDR2 SNEGSKA (reference sequence). This CDR3 region has 13 residues. The CDR3 coding sequence is TGCAGTGCCCCCCCACAGAAGGGCACCGAGCAGTTCTTC. Protein: CSAPPQKGTEQFF.

Regarding this clonotype: A much larger clone sits a single nucleotide away, making a read error possible. This chain links TRBV6-4 with TRBJ2-3, with 14 bases fitting TRBD2. Per germline, CDR1 MRHNA and CDR2 SNTAGT. CDR3 length: 15 amino acids. V was pared by 6 bases and J by 6 bases, with 5 bases of the junction left unmatched. As DNA, the CDR3 is TGTGCCAGCAGGGGGACTAGCGGGAGTGCGGATACGCAGTATTTT. Protein: CASRGTSGSADTQYF.

The chain couples TRBV28 to TRBJ2-3; 8 bases are a match to TRBD1. After removal of 2 bases from V and 1 base from J, the junction contained 2 bases not matched to a gene. Germline V gives CDR1 MDHEN, CDR2 SYDVKM. CDR3 size: 15 residues. The CDR3 DNA sequence: TGTGCCAGCAGTTTACGGACAGGGCGCACAGATACGCAGTATTTT. Protein sequence: CASSLRTGRTDTQYF. Complete variable domain (other parts from reference TRBV28 and TRBJ2-3): DVKVTQSSRYLVKRTGEKVFLECVQDMDHENMFWYRQDPGLGLRLIYFSYDVKMKEKGDIPEGYSVSREKKERFSLILESASTNQTSMYLCASSLRTGRTDTQYFGPGTRLTVL.

This rearrangement joins TRBV10-3 to TRBJ1-1, with 8 positions matching TRBD1. Trimming took 6 bases from V and 3 from J; bases not matched to a gene: 9. This CDR3 is 15 amino acids long. Germline CDR1 and CDR2: ENHRY and SYGVKD. The CDR3 loop reads CAIREDRGGYTEAFF. CDR3 coding DNA: TGTGCCATCAGGGAAGACAGGGGAGGGTACACTGAAGCTTTCTTT.

CDR3 residues: CASSVSGLLGEQYF. The CDR3 DNA is TGTGCCAGCAGCGTAAGCGGCCTACTAGGCGAGCAGTACTTC. The chain uses TRBV7-3 and TRBJ2-7; D may be TRBD2 (5 bases). The CDR3 runs 14 residues. CDR1 and CDR2 (germline): SGHTA, FQGTGA. Trimming cost V 5 bases and J 6 bases, with 17 bases left between them.

The chain couples TRBV12-3 or TRBV12-4 to TRBJ1-1, with D tentatively TRBD1 (5 bases). Trimming removed 5 bases from V and 2 bases from J, with 18 bases in between. This CDR3 comprises 16 residues. The CDR3 reads CASSPAPQGRNTEAFF. CDR3 nucleotide sequence: TGTGCCAGCAGTCCAGCCCCCCAGGGCCGCAACACTGAAGCTTTCTTT.

The J gene is TRBJ2-2, the V gene TRBV5-1; 11 bases fit TRBD2. CDR1 and CDR2 from the germline V gene are SGHRS and YFSETQ. The J segment lost 7 bases and the V segment lost 5 bases, leaving 10 bases of the junction unmatched. CDR3 length equals 16 residues. As DNA, the CDR3 is TGCGCCAGCAGTCACAAAACTAGCGGGAGTAGCGGGGAGCTGTTTTTT. Protein product: CASSHKTSGSSGELFF.

Comment on this clonotype: At one end the junction does not follow the germline gene, possibly because of a read error. V and J are TRBV5-1 and TRBJ2-1, with a tentative D call TRBD2 (7 bases). Germline V CDR1 and CDR2: SGHRS, YFSETQ. The CDR3 consists of 15 residues. This CDR3 is CASSLDRGAYNEQCF. The CDR3 nucleotides are TGCGCCAGCAGCTTGGACCGGGGGGCCTACAATGAGCAGTGCTTC.

The J gene is TRBJ2-4, the V gene TRBV20-1, with a possible D match to TRBD2 (7 bases). The J call may not be correct, given that the DNA end is closer to TRBJ2-7. CDR1 is DFQATT, CDR2 SNEGSKA, per germline (reference sequence). This CDR3 spans 13 amino acids. CDR3 amino acids: CSAPRTRGDEQYF. CDR3 nucleotide sequence: TGCAGTGCTCCACGGACTAGGGGGGACGAGCAGTACTTC.

The chain links TRBV6-6 to TRBJ2-3; a weak D match, TRBD2 (6 bases). V lost 4 bases and J 6 bases, leaving 14 bases between the germline ends. CDR1 and CDR2 from the germline V gene are MNHNY and SVGAGI (reference sequence). The CDR3 spans 14 residues. CDR3 protein: CASSSGRGSDTQYF. The CDR3 DNA is TGTGCCAGCAGTTCCGGGAGAGGTTCGGATACGCAGTATTTT.

The chain is built from TRBV10-3 and TRBJ1-2; TRBD1 matches 11 bases. CDR1 is ENHRY, CDR2 SYGVKD, per germline. V gave up 7 bases and J gave up 4 bases; unmatched junction bases: 20. The CDR3 sequence is 19 residues long. The CDR3 DNA sequence: TGTGCCATCAATTCCGGACAGGGGGCTGATTTAAGGTTTGGCTATGGCTACACCTTC. Its protein is CAINSGQGADLRFGYGYTF.

The rearrangement joins TRBV6-2 or TRBV6-3 to TRBJ2-1; D unresolved. From germline, CDR1 is MNHEY and CDR2 SVGEGT. The CDR3 sequence is 16 residues long. V was trimmed by 0 bases and J by 8 bases, leaving 17 bases between them. The CDR3 DNA sequence: TGTGCCAGCAGTTACTCGGTGGGTAGTAGTCCCGATGAGCAGTTCTTC. Translated, it gives CASSYSVGSSPDEQFF.

CDR3 sequence: CASSAGGGGNQPQHF. In nucleotides, the CDR3 is TGTGCCAGCAGTGCGGGCGGAGGTGGAAATCAGCCCCAGCATTTT. The chain has TRBV27 and TRBJ1-5; D gene uncertain. Trimming removed 5 bases from V and 4 bases from J, with 15 bases in between. Germline CDR1 reads MNHEY; CDR2 reads SMNVEV (reference sequence). This CDR3 is 15 amino acids long.

The J gene is TRBJ2-5, the V gene TRBV11-2, with 7 bases aligning to TRBD2. The CDR3 sequence is 16 residues long. CDR1 is SGHAT and CDR2 is FQNNGV in the germline V gene. The V and J ends lost 5 bases and 5 bases, in that order; junction bases with no gene match: 14. This CDR3 is CASSPNWEGVLETQYF. CDR3 DNA sequence: TGTGCCAGCAGCCCCAACTGGGAGGGAGTCCTGGAGACCCAGTACTTC.

The chain has TRBV20-1 and TRBJ2-7; D assignment may be TRBD1 or TRBD2 (6 bases each). Germline CDR1 DFQATT, CDR2 SNEGSKA (reference sequence). The CDR3 is made up of 16 amino acids. Trimming left V 6 bases short and J 0 bases short, with 21 bases between. CDR3 DNA: TGCAGTGCGAGCCAAGGGGGGCCAACCAGCTCCTACGAGCAGTACTTC. It specifies CSASQGGPTSSYEQYF.

There are many counts of this clonotype. In nucleotides, the CDR3 is TGTGCCAGCAGCCCCGGTTTAGGACAGGGGACGTACGAGCAGTACTTC. Protein sequence: CASSPGLGQGTYEQYF. This chain joins TRBV7-9 and TRBJ2-7; TRBD1 aligns across 9 bases. V dropped 5 bases and J dropped 4; count of bases not matched to a gene: 12. The CDR3 is made up of 16 amino acids. In germline, CDR1 is SEHNR, CDR2 FQNEAQ (reference sequence).

The V call is TRBV12-3 or TRBV12-4, the J call TRBJ2-1; D is unclear. The CDR3 has 13 residues. V lost 3 bases and J 4 bases, leaving 7 bases between the germline ends. The CDR3 DNA reads TGTGCCAGCAGTTTTCTGACATACAATGAGCAGTTCTTC. Protein product: CASSFLTYNEQFF.

Only a few counts were recorded for this clonotype. The chain has TRBV12-3 or TRBV12-4 and TRBJ1-1; 8 nucleotides agree with TRBD1. The length of the CDR3 is 18 residues. J was trimmed by 3 bases and V by 5 bases; bases with no gene match: 17. The CDR3 spells CASSPPRTGWISDTEAFF. CDR3 sequence (DNA): TGTGCCAGCAGTCCCCCTCGGACAGGGTGGATTTCGGACACTGAAGCTTTCTTT.

As concerns this clonotype: One junction end does not reproduce the germline sequence, and a read error may be involved. The V gene is TRBV27, the J gene TRBJ2-7; 12 bases align to TRBD2. The CDR3 extends over 16 amino acids. The germline V gene encodes CDR1 MNHEY and CDR2 SMNVEV (reference sequence). Here the CDR3 reads CAGSPRLAGATYEQYF. Written as DNA, the CDR3 is TGTGCCGGCAGTCCCAGACTAGCGGGAGCCACCTACGAGCAGTACTTC.

The sample holds a few counts of this clonotype. The chain employs TRBV20-1 and TRBJ1-5, with TRBD1 matching 7 bases. Looked up from germline, CDR1 is DFQATT and CDR2 is SNEGSKA (reference sequence). CDR3 length equals 12 residues. CDR3: CSRDRGNQPQHF. Here the CDR3 DNA reads TGCAGCCGCGACAGGGGCAATCAGCCCCAGCATTTT.

The chain carries TRBV29-1 and TRBJ2-5; weak D call: TRBD1 (6 bases). CDR1 is SQVTM, CDR2 ANQGSEA, per germline. This CDR3 spans 14 amino acids. Trimming removed 3 bases at V and 9 bases at J, with 20 bases between. The CDR3 protein is CSVDPDRPVGAQYF. CDR3 nucleotide sequence: TGCAGCGTTGATCCCGACAGGCCCGTAGGGGCCCAGTACTTC.

This clonotype appeared a few times. The chain is built from TRBV20-1 and TRBJ1-2, with 8 bases lining up with TRBD1. V lost 5 bases, J lost 4 bases, and 6 bases stayed unmatched. Germline V gene sequence: CDR1 DFQATT, CDR2 SNEGSKA (reference sequence). This CDR3 comprises 13 residues. The CDR3 reads CSAPDRACYGYTF. The DNA of the CDR3 is TGCAGTGCTCCGGACAGGGCATGCTATGGCTACACCTTC.

A few counts support this clonotype. J is TRBJ2-3 and V is TRBV11-1; 7 bases map to TRBD2. The CDR3 is 15 amino acids. CDR1 is SGHAT, CDR2 FQDESV, per germline (reference sequence). V lost 6 bases and J lost 4; bases outside the gene matches: 10. In nucleotides, the CDR3 is TGTGCCAGCAGACGAGAAGCGGGGACCTCAGATACGCAGTATTTT. Amino acids: CASRREAGTSDTQYF.

This clonotype was seen a handful of times. The rearrangement links TRBV7-9 to TRBJ1-1; D possibly corresponds to TRBD1 (6 bases). The V and J ends lost 0 bases and 3 bases respectively, with 20 bases between them. The CDR3 is 18 amino acids. CDR1 and CDR2 from the germline V gene are SEHNR and FQNEAQ (reference sequence). CDR3 sequence reads: CASSLASLGGGPYTEAFF. In nucleotides, the CDR3 is TGTGCCAGCAGCTTAGCGTCACTGGGGGGCGGACCATACACTGAAGCTTTCTTT.

Written as DNA, the CDR3 is TGTGCCACCAGTGACCCCGGGGTAGGAGGCGGAGAGACCCAGTACTTC. Its translation is CATSDPGVGGGETQYF. The rearrangement joins TRBV24-1 to TRBJ2-5, with D perhaps matching TRBD2 (5 bases). V was pared by 4 bases and J by 4 bases, with 18 bases between. The CDR3 covers 16 residues. From germline, CDR1 is KGHDR and CDR2 SFDVKD.

This clonotype was seen a few times. The V gene is TRBV6-5, the J gene TRBJ2-1, with a weak D call TRBD2 (6 bases). The V gene lost 2 bases and the J gene lost 6 bases, with 14 bases spanning the gap. The germline V gene encodes CDR1 MNHEY and CDR2 SVGAGI. The CDR3 extends over 15 amino acids. The CDR3: CASSYGGPWGNEQFF. The CDR3 DNA sequence: TGTGCCAGCAGTTACGGAGGGCCCTGGGGCAATGAGCAGTTCTTC.

The CDR3, as DNA: TGCGCCAGCAGCCAAGATCGTTTGTACTCAAAAGAGCAGTACTTC. It encodes CASSQDRLYSKEQYF. The V and J genes are TRBV4-3 and TRBJ2-5, with D uncertain. The CDR3 covers 15 residues. V was trimmed by 0 bases and J by 11 bases, leaving 19 bases between them. The germline V gene has CDR1 LGHNA and CDR2 YSLEER.

This clonotype appeared a few times. The chain has TRBV20-1 and TRBJ1-5, with D possibly matching TRBD1 (6 bases). V lost 0 bases and J 8 bases, leaving 8 bases between the germline ends. Germline-derived CDR1 and CDR2 are DFQATT and SNEGSKA (reference sequence). The CDR3 loop spans 12 amino acids. The CDR3 coding sequence is TGCAGTGCTAGAGAAGGGGGGAAGCCCCAGCATTTT. This codes for CSAREGGKPQHF.

The chain has TRBV29-1 and TRBJ2-7; a weak D match, TRBD1 (6 bases). Trimming shortened V by 4 bases and J by 3 bases, and 13 bases separated the two germline ends. Germline V gene sequence: CDR1 SQVTM, CDR2 ANQGSEA. This CDR3 contains 13 residues. The chain's CDR3 is CSVALARGYEQYF. Here the CDR3 DNA reads TGCAGCGTTGCGCTAGCCAGGGGCTACGAGCAGTACTTC.

The CDR3: CASSLEEGERYGYTF. The CDR3 DNA is TGTGCCAGCAGCTTAGAGGAGGGGGAGCGCTATGGCTACACCTTC. The gene calls are TRBV7-9 and TRBJ1-2, with D maybe TRBD1 (6 bases). This CDR3 is built from 15 residues. CDR1 is SEHNR and CDR2 is FQNEAQ in the germline V gene (reference sequence). V was clipped by 1 base and J by 4 bases, with 13 bases between them.